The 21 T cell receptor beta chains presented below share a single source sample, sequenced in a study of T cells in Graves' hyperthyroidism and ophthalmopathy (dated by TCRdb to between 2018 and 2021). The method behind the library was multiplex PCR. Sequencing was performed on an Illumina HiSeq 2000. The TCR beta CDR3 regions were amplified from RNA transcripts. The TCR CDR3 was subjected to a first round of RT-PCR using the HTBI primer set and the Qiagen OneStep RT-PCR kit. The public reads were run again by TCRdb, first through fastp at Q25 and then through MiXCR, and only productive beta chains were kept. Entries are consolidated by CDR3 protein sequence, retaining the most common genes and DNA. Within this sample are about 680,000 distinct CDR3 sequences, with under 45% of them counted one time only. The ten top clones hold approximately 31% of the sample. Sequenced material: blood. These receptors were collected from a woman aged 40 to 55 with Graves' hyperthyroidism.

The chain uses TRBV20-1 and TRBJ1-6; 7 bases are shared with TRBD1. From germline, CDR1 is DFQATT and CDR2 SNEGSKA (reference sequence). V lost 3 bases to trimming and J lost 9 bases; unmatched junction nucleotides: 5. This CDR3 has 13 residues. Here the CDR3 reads CSARGQSSSPLHF. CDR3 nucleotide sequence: TGCAGTGCTAGGGGACAGTCAAGTTCACCCCTCCACTTT.

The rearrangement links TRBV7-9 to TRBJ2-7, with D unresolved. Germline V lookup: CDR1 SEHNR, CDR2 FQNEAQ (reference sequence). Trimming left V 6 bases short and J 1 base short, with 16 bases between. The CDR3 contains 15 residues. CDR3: CASSLKGQASYEQYF. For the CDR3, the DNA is TGTGCCAGCAGTTTGAAGGGCCAAGCTTCCTACGAGCAGTACTTC. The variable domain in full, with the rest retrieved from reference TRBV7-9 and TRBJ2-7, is DTGVSQNPRHKITKRGQNVTFRCDPISEHNRLYWYRQTLGQGPEFLTYFQNEAQLEKSRLLSDRFSAERPKGSFSTLEIQRTEQGDSAMYLCASSLKGQASYEQYFGPGTRLTVT.

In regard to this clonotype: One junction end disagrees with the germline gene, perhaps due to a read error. CDR3 bases: TGTGCCAGTGCCGTGTCAGGGGGCTATGAAGAACTGTTTTTT. Protein: CASAVSGGYEELFF. The V gene is TRBV19, the J gene TRBJ1-4; TRBD1 agrees at 8 bases. The CDR3 totals 14 residues. Germline lookup yields CDR1 LNHDA and CDR2 SQIVND (reference sequence). Looking up the rest from reference TRBV19 and TRBJ1-4 gives the full variable domain: DGGITQSPKYLFRKEGQNVTLSCEQNLNHDAMYWYRQDPGQGLRLIYYSQIVNDFQKGDIAEGYSVSREKKESFPLTVTSAQKNPTAFYLCASAVSGGYEELFFGSGTQLSVL.

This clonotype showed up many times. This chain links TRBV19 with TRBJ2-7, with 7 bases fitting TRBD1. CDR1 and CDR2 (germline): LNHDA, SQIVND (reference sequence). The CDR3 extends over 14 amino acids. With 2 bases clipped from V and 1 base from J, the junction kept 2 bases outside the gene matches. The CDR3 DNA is TGTGCCAGTAGTATAAGGGACAGTTCCTACGAGCAGTACTTC. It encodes CASSIRDSSYEQYF.

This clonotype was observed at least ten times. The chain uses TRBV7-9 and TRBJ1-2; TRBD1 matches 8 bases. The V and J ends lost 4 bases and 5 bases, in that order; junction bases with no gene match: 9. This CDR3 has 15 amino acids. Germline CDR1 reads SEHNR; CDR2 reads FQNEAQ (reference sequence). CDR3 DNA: TGTGCCAGCAGCTCCGCGGACAGGGAGGTGTATGGCTACACCTTC. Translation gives CASSSADREVYGYTF.

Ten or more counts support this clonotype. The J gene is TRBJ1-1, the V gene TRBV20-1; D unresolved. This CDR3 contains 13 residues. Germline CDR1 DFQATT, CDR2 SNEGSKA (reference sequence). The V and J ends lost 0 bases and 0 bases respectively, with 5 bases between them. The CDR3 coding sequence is TGCAGTGCTAGAGATGGGTTGAACACTGAAGCTTTCTTT. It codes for CSARDGLNTEAFF.

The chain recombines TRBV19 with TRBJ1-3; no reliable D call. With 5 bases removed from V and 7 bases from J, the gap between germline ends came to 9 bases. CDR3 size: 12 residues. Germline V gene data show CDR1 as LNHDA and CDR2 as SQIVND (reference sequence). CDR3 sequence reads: CASSQTWNTIYF. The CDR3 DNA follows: TGTGCCAGTAGTCAAACATGGAACACCATATATTTT.

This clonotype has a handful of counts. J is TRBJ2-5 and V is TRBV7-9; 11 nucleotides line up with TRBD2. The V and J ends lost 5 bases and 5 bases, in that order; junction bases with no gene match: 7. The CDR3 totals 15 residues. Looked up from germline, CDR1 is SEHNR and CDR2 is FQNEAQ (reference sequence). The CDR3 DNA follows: TGTGCCAGCAGCCTTAGCGGGGGGGCCGGGGAGACCCAGTACTTC. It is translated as CASSLSGGAGETQYF.

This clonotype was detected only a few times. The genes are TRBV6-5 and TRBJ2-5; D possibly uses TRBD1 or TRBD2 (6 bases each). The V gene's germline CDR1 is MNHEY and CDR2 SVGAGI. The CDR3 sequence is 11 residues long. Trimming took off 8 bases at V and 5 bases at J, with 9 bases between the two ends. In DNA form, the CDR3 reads TGTGCCAGCGGGGGGCCGGAGACCCAGTACTTC. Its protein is CASGGPETQYF.

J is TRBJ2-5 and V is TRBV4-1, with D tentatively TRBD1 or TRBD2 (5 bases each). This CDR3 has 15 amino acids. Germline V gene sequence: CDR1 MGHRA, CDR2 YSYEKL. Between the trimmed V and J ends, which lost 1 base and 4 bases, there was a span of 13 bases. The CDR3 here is CASSQVVGARETQYF. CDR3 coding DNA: TGCGCCAGCAGCCAAGTAGTCGGGGCTCGAGAGACCCAGTACTTC.

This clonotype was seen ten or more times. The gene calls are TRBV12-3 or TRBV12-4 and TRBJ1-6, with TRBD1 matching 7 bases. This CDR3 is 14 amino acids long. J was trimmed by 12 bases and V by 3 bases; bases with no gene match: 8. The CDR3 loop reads CASSFGQGEGPLHF. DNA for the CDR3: TGTGCCAGCAGTTTTGGTCAGGGGGAAGGACCCCTCCACTTT.

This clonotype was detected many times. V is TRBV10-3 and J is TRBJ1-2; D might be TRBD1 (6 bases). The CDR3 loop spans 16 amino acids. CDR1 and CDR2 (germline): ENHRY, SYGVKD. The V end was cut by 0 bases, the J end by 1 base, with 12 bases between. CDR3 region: CAISESNTGRNYGYTF. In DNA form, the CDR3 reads TGTGCCATCAGTGAGTCGAACACAGGGCGTAACTATGGCTACACCTTC.

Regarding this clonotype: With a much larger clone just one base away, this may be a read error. CDR3 sequence reads: CAIIPGLGQETNYGHTF. In DNA form, the CDR3 reads TGTGCCATCATCCCCGGCCTGGGACAGGAGACTAACTATGGCCACACCTTC. The chain has TRBV10-3 and TRBJ1-2; TRBD1 matches 8 bases. Germline V CDR1 and CDR2: ENHRY, SYGVKD. This CDR3 spans 17 amino acids.

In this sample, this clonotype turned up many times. CDR3 in DNA: TGCGCCAGCAGTGATACGGGAAAGAACACTGAAGCTTTCTTT. This codes for CASSDTGKNTEAFF. The gene calls are TRBV10-2 and TRBJ1-1; D is uncertain. CDR1 and CDR2 from the germline V gene are WSHSY and SAAADI. V lost 3 bases and J 1 base, leaving 9 bases between the germline ends. The CDR3 totals 14 residues.

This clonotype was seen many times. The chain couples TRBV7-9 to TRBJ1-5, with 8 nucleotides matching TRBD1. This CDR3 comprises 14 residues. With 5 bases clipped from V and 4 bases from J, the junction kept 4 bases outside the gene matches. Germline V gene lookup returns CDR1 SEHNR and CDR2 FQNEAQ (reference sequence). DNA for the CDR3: TGTGCCAGCAGCCGGACAGGGCCGAATCAGCCCCAGCATTTT. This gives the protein CASSRTGPNQPQHF.

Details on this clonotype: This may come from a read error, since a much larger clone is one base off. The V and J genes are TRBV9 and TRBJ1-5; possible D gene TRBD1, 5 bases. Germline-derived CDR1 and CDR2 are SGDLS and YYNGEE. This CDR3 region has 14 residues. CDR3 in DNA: TGTGCCAGCGGCGTGGGGGGAGGGAATCAGCCCCAGCATTTT. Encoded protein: CASGVGGGNQPQHF.

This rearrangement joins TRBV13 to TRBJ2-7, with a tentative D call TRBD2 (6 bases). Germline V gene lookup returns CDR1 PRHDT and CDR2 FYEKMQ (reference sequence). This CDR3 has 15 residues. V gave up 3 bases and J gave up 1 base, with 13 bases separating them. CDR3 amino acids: CASSFDGGASYEQYF. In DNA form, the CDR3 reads TGTGCCAGCAGCTTCGACGGGGGTGCTTCCTACGAGCAGTACTTC.

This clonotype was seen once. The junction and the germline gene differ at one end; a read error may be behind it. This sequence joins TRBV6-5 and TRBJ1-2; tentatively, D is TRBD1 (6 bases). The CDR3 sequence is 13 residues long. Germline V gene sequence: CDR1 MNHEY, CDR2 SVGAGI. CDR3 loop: CASSYFTGNGHTF. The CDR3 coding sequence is TGTGCCAGCAGTTACTTTACAGGGAATGGCCACACCTTC.

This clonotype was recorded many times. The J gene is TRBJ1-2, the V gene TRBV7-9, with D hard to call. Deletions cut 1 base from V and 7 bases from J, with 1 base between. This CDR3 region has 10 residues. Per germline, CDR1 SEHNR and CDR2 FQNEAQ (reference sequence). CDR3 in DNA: TGTGCCAGCAGCTTAGGTGGCTACACCTTC. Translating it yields CASSLGGYTF.

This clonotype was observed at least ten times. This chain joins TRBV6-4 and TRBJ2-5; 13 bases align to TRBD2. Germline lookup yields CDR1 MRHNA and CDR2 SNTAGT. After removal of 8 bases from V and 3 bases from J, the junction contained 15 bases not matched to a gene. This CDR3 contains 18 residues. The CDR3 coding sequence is TGTGCCAGCCTGGATGGACTAGCGGGAGTGATCGGGGAAGAGACCCAGTACTTC. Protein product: CASLDGLAGVIGEETQYF.

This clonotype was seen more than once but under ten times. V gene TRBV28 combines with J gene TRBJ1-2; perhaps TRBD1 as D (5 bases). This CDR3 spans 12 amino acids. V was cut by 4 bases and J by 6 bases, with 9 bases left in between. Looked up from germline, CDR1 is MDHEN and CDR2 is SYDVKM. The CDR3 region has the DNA TGTGCCAGCAGTTCGGGGGGTCATGGCTACACCTTC. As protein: CASSSGGHGYTF.